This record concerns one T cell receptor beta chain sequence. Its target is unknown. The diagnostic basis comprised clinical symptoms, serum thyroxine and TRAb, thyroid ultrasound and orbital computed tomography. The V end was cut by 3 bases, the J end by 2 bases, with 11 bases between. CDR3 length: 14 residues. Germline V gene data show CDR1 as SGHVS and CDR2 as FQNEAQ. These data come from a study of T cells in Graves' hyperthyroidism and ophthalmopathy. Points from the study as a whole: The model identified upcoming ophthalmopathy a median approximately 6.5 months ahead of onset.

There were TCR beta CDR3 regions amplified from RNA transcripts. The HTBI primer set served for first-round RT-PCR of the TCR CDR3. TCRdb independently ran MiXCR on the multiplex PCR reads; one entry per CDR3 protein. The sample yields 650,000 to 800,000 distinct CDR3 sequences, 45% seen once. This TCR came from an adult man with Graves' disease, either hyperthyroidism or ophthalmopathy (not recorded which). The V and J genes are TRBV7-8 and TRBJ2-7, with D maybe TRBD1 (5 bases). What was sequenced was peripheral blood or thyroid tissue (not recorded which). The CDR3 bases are TGTGCCAGCAGCTTCACCTCGGACACCTACGAGCAGTACTTC. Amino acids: CASSFTSDTYEQYF.